This entry describes one T cell receptor (beta chain). What it binds is unknown. The protocol was immunoSEQ multiplex PCR, while the TCRdb copy is restricted to in-frame clones and leaves out a portion. Found here are some 120,000 clones, roughly 85% of them singletons; the top ten hold approximately 18%. The data belong to a study of T cell responses to AZD1222 COVID-19 vaccine. Whole-study findings and limits: Spike-wide vaccine-associated CD4 TCRs dominated at 160-218 and 743-854.

The CDR3 covers 15 residues. Germline V gene data show CDR1 as MNHEY and CDR2 as SMNVEV (reference sequence). V was cut by 6 bases and J by 3 bases, with 17 bases left in between. V and J are TRBV27 and TRBJ2-5, with D perhaps assigned TRBD1 or TRBD2 (6 bases each). The sequence was collected from an adult in good health. Source: peripheral blood, taken on day 0 of MenACWY control vaccination. CDR3 in amino acids: CASREGGDGKETQYF. CDR3 sequence (DNA): TGTGCCAGCAGGGAGGGGGGAGATGGGAAAGAGACCCAGTACTTC.